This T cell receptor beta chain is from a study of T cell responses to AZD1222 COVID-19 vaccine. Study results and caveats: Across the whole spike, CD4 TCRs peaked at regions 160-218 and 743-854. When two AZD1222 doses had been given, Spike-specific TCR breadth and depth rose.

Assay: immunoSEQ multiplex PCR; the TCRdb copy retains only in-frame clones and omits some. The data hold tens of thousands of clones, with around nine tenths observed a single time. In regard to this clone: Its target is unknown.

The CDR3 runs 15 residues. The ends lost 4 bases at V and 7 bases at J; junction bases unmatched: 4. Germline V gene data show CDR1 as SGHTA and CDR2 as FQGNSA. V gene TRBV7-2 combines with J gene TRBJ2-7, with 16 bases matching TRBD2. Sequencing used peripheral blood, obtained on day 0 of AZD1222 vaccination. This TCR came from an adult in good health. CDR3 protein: CASSSGTSGGEEQYF. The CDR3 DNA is TGTGCCAGCAGCTCCGGGACTAGCGGGGGGGAAGAGCAGTACTTC. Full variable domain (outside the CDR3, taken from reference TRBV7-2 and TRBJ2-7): GAGVSQSPSNKVTEKGKDVELRCDPISGHTALYWYRQSLGQGLEFLIYFQGNSAPDKSGLPSDRFSAERTGGSVSTLTIQRTQQEDSAVYLCASSSGTSGGEEQYFGPGTRLTVT.